This is a list of T cell receptor beta chains from one sample in a study of blood T cell repertoires in COVID-19. Clones were read by immunoSEQ multiplex PCR, and TCRdb kept only the in-frame ones, dropping some. The sample has about 100,000 clones; 88% are singletons. Sequencing used peripheral blood. The receptors were gathered from a human donor in a cohort sampled during active COVID-19. CDR3s include the opening cysteine and the closing phenylalanine or tryptophan. The D gene is left open where the match is weak. Clone size is stated in some rows and not others, as once, few, many or a class when expanded.

d_gene,j_gene,v_gene,abundance,CDR3nt,CDR3aa
-,TRBJ1-5,TRBV28,many,TGTGCCAGCACCCTAACAGGGAAAGGAAGCAATCAGCCCCAGCATTTT,CASTLTGKGSNQPQHF
TRBD2,TRBJ2-7,TRBV4-2,-,TGTGCCAGCAGCCAAGATCCCCCAACTAGCGGGAGGACTTACGAGCAGTACTTC,CASSQDPPTSGRTYEQYF
-,TRBJ2-1,TRBV7-9,-,TGTGCCAGCAGCTTAGAGGTAGCGGAGCAGTTCTTC,CASSLEVAEQFF
TRBD1,TRBJ1-2,TRBV28,-,TGTGCCAGCAGTGACCGGGACAGTTATGGCTACACCTTC,CASSDRDSYGYTF
-,TRBJ2-5,TRBV2,once,TGTGCCAGCAGTGAAAGGGGAGAGACCCAGTACTTC,CASSERGETQYF
-,TRBJ2-3,TRBV3-1/TRBV3-2,-,TGTGCCAGCAGTCCCGGACAGTTGATCACAGATACGCAGTATTTT,CASSPGQLITDTQYF
TRBD1,TRBJ1-6,TRBV11-2,-,TGTGCCAGCAGCTTCGGGACAGCTTCACCCCTCCACTTT,CASSFGTASPLHF
-,TRBJ1-5,TRBV19,-,TGTGCCAGTAGTTACGGAGGGGATCGTCAGCCCCAGCATTTT,CASSYGGDRQPQHF
-,TRBJ2-1,TRBV28,-,TGTGCCAGCAGTTTAGGAGGGTTAGGACTCTACAATGAGCAGTTCTTC,CASSLGGLGLYNEQFF
-,TRBJ1-1,TRBV7-2,-,TGTGCCAGCAGCTTAGAACGGGGTCGAGAAGCTTTCTTT,CASSLERGREAFF
-,TRBJ1-4,TRBV5-6,-,TGTGCCAGCAGCTTTGGTCAGGGGATTGCAACTAATGAAAAACTGTTTTTT,CASSFGQGIATNEKLFF
-,TRBJ2-3,TRBV5-4,-,TGTGCCAGCAGCTTCGATCAAAGCGAGCAGTATTTT,CASSFDQSEQYF
-,TRBJ2-5,TRBV7-2,-,TGTGCCAGCACCCCACGAGGTGAAGAGACCCAGTACTTC,CASTPRGEETQYF
TRBD2,TRBJ2-1,TRBV15,-,TGTGCCACCAGCCGGGCGCGGGGGGCCTACAATGAGCAGTTCTTC,CATSRARGAYNEQFF
TRBD1,TRBJ2-1,TRBV24-1,once,TGTGCCACCAGTGATTCCTTCCCGGACAGGCTCTCCTACAATGAGCAGTTCTTC,CATSDSFPDRLSYNEQFF
TRBD2,TRBJ2-5,TRBV4-1,-,TGCGCCAGCAGCCAAGAACGGTTCCCAGCGGGGGAGACCCAGTACTTC,CASSQERFPAGETQYF
-,TRBJ1-3,TRBV5-4,-,TGTGCCAGCAGCTTCGGCAGCGAAATCTCTGGAAACACCATATATTTT,CASSFGSEISGNTIYF
TRBD1,TRBJ1-2,TRBV28,-,TGTGCCAGCATCCGACCCGGGACAGGTTATGGCTACACCTTC,CASIRPGTGYGYTF
-,TRBJ2-5,TRBV7-2,-,TGTGCCAGCAGCTTAGGATCAGGTCGGCAAGAGACCCAGTACTTC,CASSLGSGRQETQYF
TRBD2,TRBJ2-7,TRBV5-1,once,TGCGCCAGCAGCGCGAGACTAGCGGAGATCTCCTACGAGCAGTACTTC,CASSARLAEISYEQYF
-,TRBJ2-5,TRBV6-6,-,TGTGCCAGCAGTTTGAGGTCTCAAGAGACCCAGTACTTC,CASSLRSQETQYF
TRBD1,TRBJ1-2,TRBV28,-,TGTGCCAGCAGCGACTTGGATACAGGGGAACCCACCTTC,CASSDLDTGEPTF
TRBD2,TRBJ2-7,TRBV6-2/TRBV6-3,-,TGTGCCAGCAGTCTAGCGGGATTTACCTACGAGCAGTACTTC,CASSLAGFTYEQYF
-,TRBJ2-5,TRBV28,-,TGTGCCAGCAGCCACTCCGAGACCCAGTACTTC,CASSHSETQYF
-,TRBJ2-1,TRBV21-1,-,TGTGCCAGCAGTAATGGGACTAGCTCCTACAATGAGCAGTTCTTC,CASSNGTSSYNEQFF
-,TRBJ1-2,TRBV15,-,TGTGCCACCAGACCTCGGACAGCCATTTATGGCTACACCTTC,CATRPRTAIYGYTF
TRBD2,TRBJ2-7,TRBV7-6,-,TGTGCCAGCAGCTCGGGACTAGCGAGCCACGAGCAGTACTTC,CASSSGLASHEQYF
-,TRBJ2-3,TRBV18,-,TGTGCCAGCTCAGGGCTCCTCACAGATACGCAGTATTTT,CASSGLLTDTQYF
TRBD1,TRBJ2-7,TRBV14,-,TGTGCCAGCAGCCCAGACCCGGACAGGGACCCCTACGAGCAGTACTTC,CASSPDPDRDPYEQYF
-,TRBJ1-3,TRBV24-1,-,TGTGCCACCAGTGACACCCGCGTGGGAAACACCATATATTTT,CATSDTRVGNTIYF
-,TRBJ2-7,TRBV3-1/TRBV3-2,-,TGTGCCAGCGGGGACGGGAGATACGAGCAGTACTTC,CASGDGRYEQYF